The 26 T cell receptor beta chains below were found in one sample sequenced in a study of blood T cell repertoires in COVID-19. Measured with immunoSEQ multiplex PCR; TCRdb has only the in-frame clones, and not every one. The table lists about 170,000 clones, 84% of them singletons, with less than 15% in the top ten. The specimen sequenced was peripheral blood. The receptor source for this set is a man aged 18-30 years with active or convalescent COVID-19.

This clone was found a few times. This rearrangement joins TRBV9 to TRBJ2-2, with D possibly being TRBD2 (5 bases). Germline CDR1 SGDLS, CDR2 YYNGEE. Trimming shortened V by 7 bases and J by 3 bases, and 13 bases separated the two germline ends. This CDR3 is 14 amino acids long. Written as DNA, the CDR3 is TGTGCCAGCCGTCGGGGTAGTGACACCGGGGAGCTGTTTTTT. Protein product: CASRRGSDTGELFF.

The chain recombines TRBV30 with TRBJ2-5; 7 bases line up with TRBD2. The CDR3 loop spans 13 amino acids. Germline V CDR1 and CDR2: GTSNPN, SVGIG (reference sequence). Unmatched junction bases numbered 6, after V lost 4 bases and J lost 4 bases. Here the CDR3 reads CAWMAGARETQYF. DNA for the CDR3: TGTGCCTGGATGGCGGGAGCCCGAGAGACCCAGTACTTC.

This rearrangement joins TRBV6-6 to TRBJ1-1; 8 bases align to TRBD1. Per the germline V gene, CDR1 is MNHNY and CDR2 is SVGAGI (reference sequence). The CDR3 totals 13 residues. The ends lost 9 bases at V and 2 bases at J; junction bases unmatched: 5. As DNA, the CDR3 is TGTGCCAGTTTGACAGGGGCAAACACTGAAGCTTTCTTT. It codes for CASLTGANTEAFF.

The chain links TRBV4-3 to TRBJ2-3, with D tentatively TRBD2 (6 bases). Germline-derived CDR1 and CDR2 are LGHNA and YSLEER. Trimming left V 5 bases short and J 6 bases short, with 9 bases between. CDR3 length: 12 amino acids. In nucleotides, the CDR3 is TGCGCCAGCAGCGACGGGACTGATACGCAGTATTTT. It codes for CASSDGTDTQYF.

This clone was recorded only once. Sequence at one end of the junction differs from germline and may be a read error. The chain carries TRBV11-2 and TRBJ1-3; a weak D match, TRBD1 (5 bases). The CDR3 length is 17 residues. Looked up from germline, CDR1 is SGHAT and CDR2 is FQNNGV. The CDR3 DNA reads TGTGCCAGCAGCTTAGAACCGCAGGGACTTAGAGGAAGCACCATATATTTT. This translates into CASSLEPQGLRGSTIYF.

This chain joins TRBV28 and TRBJ2-7; 9 bases line up with TRBD1. V was pared by 4 bases and J by 1 base, with 5 bases of the junction left unmatched. CDR3 length: 15 residues. CDR1 MDHEN and CDR2 SYDVKM come from the germline V gene. The CDR3 bases are TGTGCCAGCAGTTCACAGGGGGCCCCATCCTACGAGCAGTACTTC. This gives the protein CASSSQGAPSYEQYF.

The J gene is TRBJ1-6, the V gene TRBV4-1; D is unclear. The CDR3 covers 12 residues. The germline CDR1 and CDR2 sequences are MGHRA and YSYEKL. V lost 1 base and J 10 bases, leaving 5 bases between the germline ends. The CDR3: CASSQGGSPLHF. The CDR3 nucleotides read TGCGCCAGCAGCCAAGGCGGGTCACCCCTCCACTTT.

This chain joins TRBV6-1 and TRBJ2-3; TRBD2 matches 9 bases. This CDR3 has 17 amino acids. Trimming removed 0 bases from V and 1 base from J; junction bases left unmatched: 5. CDR1 and CDR2 (germline): MNHNS, SASEGT. For the CDR3, the DNA is TGTGCCAGCAGTGAAGCAATTAGCGGGGGAGGCACAGATACGCAGTATTTT. Its translation: CASSEAISGGGTDTQYF.

The chain is built from TRBV7-9 and TRBJ1-1, with a tentative D call TRBD1 (5 bases). Germline values: CDR1 SEHNR, CDR2 FQNEAQ (reference sequence). Trimming shortened V by 3 bases and J by 6 bases, and 11 bases separated the two germline ends. The CDR3 has 13 amino acids. In DNA, the CDR3 is TGTGCCAGCAGCTTCACAGGCCCGGCTGAAGCTTTCTTT. It codes for CASSFTGPAEAFF.

The chain has TRBV3-1 (or the pseudogene TRBV3-2) and TRBJ2-1; 11 bases line up with TRBD2. The CDR3 is 17 amino acids. Germline trimming cut 4 bases from V and 6 bases from J; bases unmatched to any gene: 11. Germline CDR1 is LGHDT and CDR2 is YNNKEL (reference sequence). CDR3 sequence reads: CASSLLAGGPSSNEQFF. The CDR3 nucleotides are TGTGCCAGCAGCCTTTTAGCGGGAGGGCCGTCCAGCAATGAGCAGTTCTTC.

This rearrangement joins TRBV7-8 to TRBJ1-4; D may be TRBD1 (6 bases). This CDR3 has 12 amino acids. Germline V lookup: CDR1 SGHVS, CDR2 FQNEAQ. V lost 2 bases to trimming and J lost 9 bases, with 7 bases between them. CDR3 sequence (DNA): TGTGCCAGCAGCTTACAGGGGAAAAAACTGTTTTTT. The encoded protein is CASSLQGKKLFF.

The CDR3 DNA is TGCGCCAGCAGTGAGTCCGGACTAGGACGGCACACAGATACGCAGTATTTT. This gives the protein CASSESGLGRHTDTQYF. The chain is built from TRBV10-1 and TRBJ2-3, with 7 bases lining up with TRBD2. In germline, CDR1 is WNHNN, CDR2 SYGVQD (reference sequence). The trim removed 0 bases at V and 2 bases at J, leaving 8 bases unmatched. CDR3 size: 17 residues.

The chain carries TRBV12-3 or TRBV12-4 and TRBJ2-3, with D unclear. This CDR3 comprises 13 residues. V gave up 5 bases and J gave up 2 bases, with 8 bases separating them. DNA for the CDR3: TGTGCCAGCAGTCCTGAGGCCACAGATACGCAGTATTTT. Translated, it gives CASSPEATDTQYF.

The rearrangement uses TRBV28 and TRBJ1-2; D is perhaps TRBD1 (5 bases). Per the germline V gene, CDR1 is MDHEN and CDR2 is SYDVKM. V gave up 7 bases and J gave up 4 bases, with 10 bases separating them. The CDR3 is made up of 12 amino acids. The CDR3 loop reads CASTKTVYGYTF. The CDR3 DNA is TGTGCCAGCACCAAGACAGTCTATGGCTACACCTTC.

V and J are TRBV7-8 and TRBJ2-4; D not resolved. In germline, CDR1 is SGHVS, CDR2 FQNEAQ. This CDR3 contains 14 residues. Trimming took off 8 bases at V and 1 base at J, with 12 bases between the two ends. Here the CDR3 reads CASRESPAKNIQYF. DNA of the CDR3: TGTGCCAGCCGAGAAAGCCCGGCCAAAAACATTCAGTACTTC.

The V and J genes are TRBV19 and TRBJ2-2, with D hard to call. The germline V gene has CDR1 LNHDA and CDR2 SQIVND (reference sequence). Trimming removed 11 bases at V and 2 bases at J, with 15 bases between. The CDR3 loop spans 14 amino acids. CDR3 sequence reads: CAVGRHSNTGELFF. CDR3 nucleotide sequence: TGTGCCGTCGGCAGACATTCAAACACCGGGGAGCTGTTTTTT.

The chain links TRBV7-7 to TRBJ2-2; D perhaps matches TRBD1 (6 bases). Germline assignment: CDR1 SSHAT and CDR2 FNYEAQ (reference sequence). The ends were cut back, 5 bases at V and 0 bases at J, with 19 bases in the middle. The CDR3 spans 18 residues. The CDR3 DNA reads as TGTGCCAGCAGCCTCAAGACAGGCGGGTTCGCGAACACCGGGGAGCTGTTTTTT. Its protein product is CASSLKTGGFANTGELFF.

The chain joins TRBV5-6 to TRBJ1-2, with 10 bases aligning to TRBD1. Trimming at V came to 0 bases and at J to 5 bases, leaving 4 bases not matched to a gene. CDR3 length equals 15 residues. Germline CDR1 is SGHDT and CDR2 is YYEEEE. CDR3 sequence: CASSLDGTGVYGYTF. CDR3 bases: TGTGCCAGCAGCTTGGACGGGACAGGGGTTTATGGCTACACCTTC.

The gene calls are TRBV15 and TRBJ2-5; no clear D gene. The CDR3 loop spans 13 amino acids. Trimming left V 1 base short and J 3 bases short, with 6 bases between. CDR1 and CDR2 (germline): LNHNV, YYDKDF (reference sequence). CDR3 region: CATSRAPEETQYF. The CDR3 bases are TGTGCCACCAGCAGAGCTCCAGAAGAGACCCAGTACTTC.

The genes are TRBV15 and TRBJ1-1; no firm D call. V was shortened by 0 bases and J by 10 bases, with 12 bases between the two germline ends. Per the germline V gene, CDR1 is LNHNV and CDR2 is YYDKDF (reference sequence). This CDR3 region has 13 residues. CDR3 region: CATSRDQRWGAFF. CDR3 DNA: TGTGCCACCAGCAGAGATCAGCGGTGGGGAGCTTTCTTT. Looking up the rest from reference TRBV15 and TRBJ1-1 gives the full variable domain: DAMVIQNPRYQVTQFGKPVTLSCSQTLNHNVMYWYQQKSSQAPKLLFHYYDKDFNNEADTPDNFQSRRPNTSFCFLDIRSPGLGDTAMYLCATSRDQRWGAFFGQGTRLTVV.

The V gene is TRBV4-1, the J gene TRBJ2-1; TRBD2 matches at 11 bases. The V gene's germline CDR1 is MGHRA and CDR2 YSYEKL. With V trimmed by 4 bases and J by 1 base, 6 bases remained unmatched. This CDR3 is built from 17 residues. CDR3 in amino acids: CASSRVLAGVSYNEQFF. The CDR3 nucleotides are TGCGCCAGCAGCCGAGTACTAGCGGGGGTTTCCTACAATGAGCAGTTCTTC.

The CDR3 protein is CASSFGDDRDNYGYTF. CDR3 nucleotide sequence: TGCGCCAGCAGCTTTGGTGATGACAGGGATAACTATGGCTACACCTTC. The gene calls are TRBV5-1 and TRBJ1-2; 7 bases are a match to TRBD1. CDR1 is SGHRS and CDR2 is YFSETQ in the germline V gene. The CDR3 covers 16 residues. Trimming cost V 2 bases and J 1 base; bases outside gene matches: 8.

V is TRBV7-3 and J is TRBJ2-5; the D gene is possibly TRBD2 (5 bases). The CDR3 is 15 amino acids. Trimming pared 5 bases from V and 7 bases from J, leaving 20 bases between. Germline CDR1 and CDR2: SGHTA and FQGTGA. The CDR3 spells CASSPAPTGSGTQYF. Here the CDR3 DNA reads TGTGCCAGCAGCCCCGCCCCCACGGGGTCCGGGACCCAGTACTTC.

J is TRBJ2-4 and V is TRBV19; D possibly corresponds to TRBD1 (6 bases). Trimming took off 6 bases at V and 4 bases at J, with 16 bases between the two ends. This CDR3 region has 15 residues. Germline-derived CDR1 and CDR2 are LNHDA and SQIVND (reference sequence). DNA of the CDR3: TGTGCCAGTAGGGGGGCGACCTGGGATAAAAACATTCAGTACTTC. The encoded protein is CASRGATWDKNIQYF.

This clone appeared a single time. The V and J genes are TRBV19 and TRBJ1-2; a weak D match, TRBD1 (5 bases). CDR3 length equals 12 residues. The germline gives CDR1 LNHDA, CDR2 SQIVND (reference sequence). Trimming took off 5 bases at V and 8 bases at J, with 12 bases between the two ends. DNA for the CDR3: TGTGCCAGTAGTCCCCAGGGTTCGGGCTACACCTTC. Translation gives CASSPQGSGYTF.

This chain links TRBV6-5 with TRBJ1-3; D is unclear. Trimming took off 2 bases at V and 3 bases at J, with 14 bases between the two ends. This CDR3 comprises 16 residues. Germline V gene data show CDR1 as MNHEY and CDR2 as SVGAGI. The CDR3 region has the DNA TGTGCCAGCAGTTACGGCCACACGACAAGTGGAAACACCATATATTTT. Translating it yields CASSYGHTTSGNTIYF.